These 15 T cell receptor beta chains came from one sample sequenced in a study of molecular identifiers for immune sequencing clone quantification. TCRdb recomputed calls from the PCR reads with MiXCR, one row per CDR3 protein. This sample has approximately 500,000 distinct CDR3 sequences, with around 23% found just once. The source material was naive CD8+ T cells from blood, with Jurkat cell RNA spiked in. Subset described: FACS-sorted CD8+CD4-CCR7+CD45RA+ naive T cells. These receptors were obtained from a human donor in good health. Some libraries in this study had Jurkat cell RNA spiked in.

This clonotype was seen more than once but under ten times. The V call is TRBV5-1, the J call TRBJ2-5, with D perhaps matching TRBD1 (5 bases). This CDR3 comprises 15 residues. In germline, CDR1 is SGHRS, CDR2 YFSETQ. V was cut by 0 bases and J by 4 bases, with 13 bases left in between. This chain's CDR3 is CASSLVQGRSETQYF. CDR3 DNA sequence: TGCGCCAGCAGCTTGGTGCAGGGTAGGTCAGAGACCCAGTACTTC.

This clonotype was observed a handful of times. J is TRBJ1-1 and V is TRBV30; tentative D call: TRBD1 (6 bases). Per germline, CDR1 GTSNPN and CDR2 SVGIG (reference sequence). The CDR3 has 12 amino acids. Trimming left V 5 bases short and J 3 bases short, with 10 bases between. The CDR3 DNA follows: TGTGCCTGGGACCAGGGGTACACTGAAGCTTTCTTT. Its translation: CAWDQGYTEAFF.

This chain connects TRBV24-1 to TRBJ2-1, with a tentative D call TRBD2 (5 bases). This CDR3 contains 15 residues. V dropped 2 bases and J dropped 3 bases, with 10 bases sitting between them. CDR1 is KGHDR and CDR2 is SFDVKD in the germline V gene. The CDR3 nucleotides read TGTGCCACCAGTGATTCAGGACTTAACTACAATGAGCAGTTCTTC. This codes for CATSDSGLNYNEQFF.

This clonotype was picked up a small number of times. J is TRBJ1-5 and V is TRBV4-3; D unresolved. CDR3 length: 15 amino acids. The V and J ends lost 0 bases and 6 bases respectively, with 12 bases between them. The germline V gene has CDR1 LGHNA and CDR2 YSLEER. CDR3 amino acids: CASSQDRGSAQPQHF. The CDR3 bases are TGCGCCAGCAGCCAAGATCGCGGCAGCGCTCAGCCCCAGCATTTT.

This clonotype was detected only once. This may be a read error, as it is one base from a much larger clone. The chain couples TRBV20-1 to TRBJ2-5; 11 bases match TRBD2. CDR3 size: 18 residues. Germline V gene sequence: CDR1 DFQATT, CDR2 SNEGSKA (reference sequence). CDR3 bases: TGCAGTGCTAGAAAGGAATTTCCTAGCGGGGGGACCCAAAAGACCCAGTACTTC. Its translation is CSARKEFPSGGTQKTQYF.

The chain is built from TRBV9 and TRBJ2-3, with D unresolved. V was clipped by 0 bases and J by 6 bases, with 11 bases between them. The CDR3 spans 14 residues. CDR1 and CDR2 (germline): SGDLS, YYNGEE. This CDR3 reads CASSVVENRDTQYF. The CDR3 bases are TGTGCCAGCAGCGTAGTGGAGAATCGGGATACGCAGTATTTT.

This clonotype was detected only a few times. This CDR3 is CASSGTGGSYGYTF. In DNA, the CDR3 is TGTGCCAGTTCCGGGACAGGGGGTTCGTATGGCTACACCTTC. This chain uses TRBV12-3 or TRBV12-4 with TRBJ1-2; TRBD1 matches 11 bases. The trim removed 9 bases at V and 5 bases at J, leaving 8 bases unmatched. This CDR3 contains 14 residues.

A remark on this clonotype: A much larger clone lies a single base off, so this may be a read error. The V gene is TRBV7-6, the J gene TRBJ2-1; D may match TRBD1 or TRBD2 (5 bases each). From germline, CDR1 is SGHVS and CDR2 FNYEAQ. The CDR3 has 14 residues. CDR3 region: CASGLEGVGDEQFF. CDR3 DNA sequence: TGTGCCAGCGGCTTAGAAGGGGTCGGGGATGAGCAGTTCTTC.

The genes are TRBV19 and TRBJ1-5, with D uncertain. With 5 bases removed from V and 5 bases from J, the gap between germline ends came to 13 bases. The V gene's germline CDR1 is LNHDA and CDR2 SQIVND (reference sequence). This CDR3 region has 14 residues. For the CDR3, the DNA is TGTGCCAGTAGTCCCGAAGGAGGTGATCAGCCCCAGCATTTT. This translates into CASSPEGGDQPQHF.

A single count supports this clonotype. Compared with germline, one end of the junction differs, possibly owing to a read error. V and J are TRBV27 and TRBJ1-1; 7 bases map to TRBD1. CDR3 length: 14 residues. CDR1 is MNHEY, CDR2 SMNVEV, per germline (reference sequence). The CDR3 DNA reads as TGTGTCAGCAGTACAGGGGTCGGACACACTGAAGCTTTCTTT. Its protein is CVSSTGVGHTEAFF.

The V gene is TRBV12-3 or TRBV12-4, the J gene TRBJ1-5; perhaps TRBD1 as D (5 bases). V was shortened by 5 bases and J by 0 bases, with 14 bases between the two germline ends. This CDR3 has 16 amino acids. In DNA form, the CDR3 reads TGTGCCAGCAGTCTGACGGGGGTCTTTAGCAATCAGCCCCAGCATTTT. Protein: CASSLTGVFSNQPQHF.

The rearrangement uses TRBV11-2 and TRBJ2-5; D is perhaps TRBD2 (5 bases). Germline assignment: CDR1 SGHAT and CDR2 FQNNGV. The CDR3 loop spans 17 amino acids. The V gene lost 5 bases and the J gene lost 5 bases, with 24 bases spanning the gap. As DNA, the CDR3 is TGTGCCAGCAGCCCCACTCTGGAATTCGGAGAGGGTGAGACCCAGTACTTC. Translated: CASSPTLEFGEGETQYF.

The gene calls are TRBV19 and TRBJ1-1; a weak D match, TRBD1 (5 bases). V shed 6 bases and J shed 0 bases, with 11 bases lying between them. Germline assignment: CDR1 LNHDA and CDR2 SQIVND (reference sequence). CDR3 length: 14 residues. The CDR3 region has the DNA TGTGCCAGTAGGGGGGACGGATTGAACACTGAAGCTTTCTTT. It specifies CASRGDGLNTEAFF.

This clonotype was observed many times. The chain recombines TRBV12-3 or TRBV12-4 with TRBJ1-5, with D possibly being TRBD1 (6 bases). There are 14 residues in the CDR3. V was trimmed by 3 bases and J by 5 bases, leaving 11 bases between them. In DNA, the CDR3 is TGTGCCAGCAGTTTTTCCGGGGGGCATCAGCCCCAGCATTTT. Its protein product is CASSFSGGHQPQHF.

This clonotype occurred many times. CDR3 loop: CASSVSGRAPDTQYF. The CDR3 nucleotides are TGTGCCAGCAGCGTATCCGGGAGGGCCCCAGATACGCAGTATTTT. The chain has TRBV9 and TRBJ2-3, with TRBD2 identical over 8 bases. The germline V gene encodes CDR1 SGDLS and CDR2 YYNGEE. V shed 1 base and J 4 bases; nucleotides not matched to a gene: 5. The CDR3 spans 15 residues.